The clone carrying this T cell receptor beta chain turned up a few times. These data originate in a study of blood T cell repertoires in COVID-19. Study as a whole: The cDNA or gDNA used as material had been derived from T cells, B-cell-depleted T cells, or PBMCs.

This table comes from immunoSEQ multiplex PCR, and its TCRdb copy is limited to in-frame clones, with some not included. The table has tens of thousands of clones, around nine tenths seen once. Source material: peripheral blood. The source of this sequence is a man between 50 and 59 years old with active COVID-19.

CDR3 residues: CASSSVTAGNTIYF. CDR3 DNA sequence: TGTGCCAGCAGCTCGGTAACAGCTGGAAACACCATATATTTT. The V gene is TRBV11-2, the J gene TRBJ1-3; no clear D gene. V was trimmed by 4 bases and J by 2 bases, leaving 9 bases between them. The CDR3 runs to 14 residues. Germline CDR1 reads SGHAT; CDR2 reads FQNNGV.